What follows is one T cell receptor beta chain and its context. Its matching antigen is unknown. A second 7 to 11 cycle PCR used barcoded and J-beta primers. Each cDNA molecule carried a tag from a template-switch adaptor that contained 12 random nucleotides. TCRdb analysed the 5' RACE reads with MiXCR anew, one entry per CDR3 protein. The sample holds about 830,000 distinct CDR3 sequences, about 62% seen once. The data stem from a study of blood T cells in healthy people across ages. Overall study results and limits: No conclusive comparison of naive versus antigen-experienced cells was possible with unsorted PBMCs.

V lost 1 base and J lost 6, with 9 bases in between. CDR3 size: 13 residues. This chain connects TRBV12-3 or TRBV12-4 to TRBJ1-1; perhaps TRBD1 as D (5 bases). The sequencing input was blood. This clonotype originated in a man aged 25-40 years in good health. The CDR3 DNA sequence: TGTGCCAGCAGTTTAGTGGGGGAGGCTGAAGCTTTCTTT. Translated: CASSLVGEAEAFF.